This T cell receptor (beta chain) came from a study of cytomegalovirus exposure and HLA in healthy donors. The study's findings and limits: Most TCR sequences were rare, but some public TCRs occurred in many donors.

Germline-derived CDR1 and CDR2 are SGHNT and YENEEA. The CDR3 totals 16 residues. Trimming left V 5 bases short and J 0 bases short, with 13 bases between. Primers for the PCR totalled 60 Vbeta and 13 Jbeta. Using immunoSEQ multiplex PCR, the repertoire was profiled, and TCRdb retains in-frame clones only, with some absent. The profile shows around 130,000 clones, roughly 79% of them singletons. On this clone: Its antigen is still unknown.

This rearrangement joins TRBV11-3 to TRBJ2-2; a possible D gene is TRBD2 (6 bases). The sequence was obtained from a woman in her fifties or sixties in good health and CMV-seronegative. Material: PBMCs. The CDR3 bases are TGTGCCAGCAGCCCCCGACTAGGAACGAACACCGGGGAGCTGTTTTTT. Translation: CASSPRLGTNTGELFF.